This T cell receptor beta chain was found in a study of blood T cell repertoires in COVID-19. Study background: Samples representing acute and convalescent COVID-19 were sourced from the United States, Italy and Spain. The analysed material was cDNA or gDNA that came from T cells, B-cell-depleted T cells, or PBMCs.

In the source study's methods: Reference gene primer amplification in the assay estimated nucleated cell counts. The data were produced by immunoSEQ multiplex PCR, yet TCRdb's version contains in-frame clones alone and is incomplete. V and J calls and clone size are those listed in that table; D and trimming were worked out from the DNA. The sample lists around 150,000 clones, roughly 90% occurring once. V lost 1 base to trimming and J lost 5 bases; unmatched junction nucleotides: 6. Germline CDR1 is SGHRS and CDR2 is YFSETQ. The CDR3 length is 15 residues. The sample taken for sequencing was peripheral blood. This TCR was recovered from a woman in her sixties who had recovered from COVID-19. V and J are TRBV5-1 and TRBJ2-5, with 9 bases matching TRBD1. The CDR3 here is CASSLSGQGWETQYF. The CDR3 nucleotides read TGCGCCAGCAGCTTGTCAGGACAGGGGTGGGAGACCCAGTACTTC. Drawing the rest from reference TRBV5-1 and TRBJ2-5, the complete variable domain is KAGVTQTPRYLIKTRGQQVTLSCSPISGHRSVSWYQQTPGQGLQFLFEYFSETQRNKGNFPGRFSGRQFSNSRSEMNVSTLELGDSALYLCASSLSGQGWETQYFGPGTRLLVL.